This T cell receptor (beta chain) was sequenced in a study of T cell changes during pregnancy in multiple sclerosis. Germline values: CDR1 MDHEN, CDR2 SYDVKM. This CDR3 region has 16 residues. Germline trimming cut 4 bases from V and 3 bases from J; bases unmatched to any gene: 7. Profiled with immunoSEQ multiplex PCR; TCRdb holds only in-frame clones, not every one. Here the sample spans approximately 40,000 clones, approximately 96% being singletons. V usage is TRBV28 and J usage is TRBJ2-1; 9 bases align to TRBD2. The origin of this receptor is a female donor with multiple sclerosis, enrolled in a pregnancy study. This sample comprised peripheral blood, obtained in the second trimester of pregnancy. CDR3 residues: CASSSGLATHYNEQFF. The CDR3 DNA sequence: TGTGCCAGCAGTTCGGGACTAGCAACCCACTACAATGAGCAGTTCTTC.